Listed below are T cell receptor beta chains from one sample, sequenced in a study of blood T cell repertoires in COVID-19. The table came from immunoSEQ multiplex PCR; TCRdb's copy has only in-frame clones and leaves some out. The repertoire includes roughly 260,000 clones, approximately 83% of them detected once, and about 1.9% sits in the top ten. Sequenced input: PBMCs or T cells enriched from blood (not recorded which). The receptors stem from a woman aged 50 to 65 who had recovered from COVID-19. CDR3s include the opening cysteine and the closing phenylalanine or tryptophan. A D gene is named only where the DNA matches it firmly. Size is omitted from some rows. Given values are once, few, many or a class for expanded clones.

V gene	D gene	J gene	clone size	CDR3 DNA	CDR3 protein
TRBV10-3	-	TRBJ2-5	-	TGTGCCATCAGATGGACTACGGAAGAGACCCAGTACTTC	CAIRWTTEETQYF
TRBV5-4	TRBD1	TRBJ2-5	-	TGTGCCAGCAGCTCCGGACAGGGGCAAGAGACCCAGTACTTC	CASSSGQGQETQYF
TRBV19	TRBD1	TRBJ1-4	few	TGTGCCAGTAGTGTCGGACAGGGTGGAGAAAAACTGTTTTTT	CASSVGQGGEKLFF
TRBV6-5	TRBD1	TRBJ1-2	-	TGTGCCAGCAGGGGACAGGGGGCTTACTATGGCTACACCTTC	CASRGQGAYYGYTF
TRBV25-1	TRBD1	TRBJ1-3	-	TGTGCCAGCACTGACAGGGCCTCTGGAAACACCATATATTTT	CASTDRASGNTIYF
TRBV7-8	TRBD2	TRBJ2-3	-	TGTGCCAGCAGCTTAGGGGGACTAGCGGGAGTTTACGCAGATACGCAGTATTTT	CASSLGGLAGVYADTQYF
TRBV13	-	TRBJ2-7	-	TGTGCCAGCAGCTTAGGCAGGGTTAACTACGAGCAGTACTTC	CASSLGRVNYEQYF
TRBV11-1	-	TRBJ1-1	once	TGTGCCAGCAGCTTAATGGGAGCAATAGAAGCTTTCTTT	CASSLMGAIEAFF
TRBV12-3/TRBV12-4	-	TRBJ1-2	-	TGTGCCAGCAGTTTAGTGGGCTTTGGCTACACCTTC	CASSLVGFGYTF
TRBV3-1/TRBV3-2	TRBD2	TRBJ2-1	-	TGTGCCAGCAGCCAACGCGGGGGACTAGCGGGAGTCAATGAGCAGTTCTTC	CASSQRGGLAGVNEQFF
TRBV6-2/TRBV6-3	-	TRBJ2-7	-	TGTGCCAGCAGTTACAGTGACATCGGCTACGAGCAGTACTTC	CASSYSDIGYEQYF
TRBV19	-	TRBJ2-7	few	TGTGCCAGTAGTATTGCCGGTCAAGACTACGAGCAGTACTTC	CASSIAGQDYEQYF
TRBV28	-	TRBJ1-5	-	TGTGCCAGCACGTTGGGGCTTCAGCCCCAGCATTTT	CASTLGLQPQHF
TRBV4-1	-	TRBJ1-6	-	TGCGCCAGCAGGAGGATAGTCGGAGTAAATTCACCCCTCCACTTT	CASRRIVGVNSPLHF
TRBV30	TRBD2	TRBJ2-3	-	TGTGCCTGGAGGGGACCCTCAGCGGGAGGGCCAGAAACCACAGATACGCAGTATTTT	CAWRGPSAGGPETTDTQYF
TRBV7-9	-	TRBJ2-5	once	TGTGCCAGCAGCTATTGGACAGGGAGGGAAGAGACCCAGTACTTC	CASSYWTGREETQYF
TRBV18	TRBD2	TRBJ2-3	-	TGTGCCAGCTCACCACCGCGAGCGGGAGGGAGCACAGATACGCAGTATTTT	CASSPPRAGGSTDTQYF
TRBV6-5	-	TRBJ1-2	-	TGTGCCAGCAGTTACTTCCCCAAAGGGGGATATGGCTACACCTTC	CASSYFPKGGYGYTF
TRBV7-9	TRBD1	TRBJ1-4	-	TGTGCCAGCAGTACGGGACAGGGCGGTGAAAAACTGTTTTTT	CASSTGQGGEKLFF
TRBV30	TRBD2	TRBJ2-5	-	TGTGCCTGGGCAGCGGGAGAAGGGACCCAGTACTTC	CAWAAGEGTQYF
TRBV28	TRBD1	TRBJ2-3	-	TGTGCCAGCAGCCCGGAAGCCGGGACAGGGTTATTTTATGGCACAGATACGCAGTATTTT	CASSPEAGTGLFYGTDTQYF
TRBV5-1	-	TRBJ2-3	-	TGCGCCAGCGGTGATAGTCCAAATACGCAGTATTTT	CASGDSPNTQYF
TRBV27	-	TRBJ2-7	-	TGTGCCAGCAGTCGAGGCCGAGCCGGTTATGGCGAGCAGTACTTC	CASSRGRAGYGEQYF
TRBV5-1	-	TRBJ1-1	-	TGCGCCAGCAGCCCCCGGACAGCCCCTTTGAACACTGAAGCTTTCTTT	CASSPRTAPLNTEAFF
TRBV2	-	TRBJ1-1	-	TGTGCCAGCAAATTTCACAACGACAGGTTGTTT	CASKFHNDRLF
TRBV6-2/TRBV6-3	TRBD1	TRBJ2-7	-	TGTGCCAGCAGCCAACCGGGACAGGGGGGGCCATACGAGCAGTACTTC	CASSQPGQGGPYEQYF
TRBV28	-	TRBJ1-3	-	TGTGCCAGCAGTTTTGCCGTGAGGGGGTCTGCGAACACCATATATTTT	CASSFAVRGSANTIYF
TRBV19	TRBD1	TRBJ2-7	-	TGTGCCGTAACGGACAGGGTACCTTCCTACGAGCAGTACTTC	CAVTDRVPSYEQYF
TRBV29-1	-	TRBJ2-3	-	TGCAGCGTTGTTGGGCAGACAGATACGCAGTATTTT	CSVVGQTDTQYF